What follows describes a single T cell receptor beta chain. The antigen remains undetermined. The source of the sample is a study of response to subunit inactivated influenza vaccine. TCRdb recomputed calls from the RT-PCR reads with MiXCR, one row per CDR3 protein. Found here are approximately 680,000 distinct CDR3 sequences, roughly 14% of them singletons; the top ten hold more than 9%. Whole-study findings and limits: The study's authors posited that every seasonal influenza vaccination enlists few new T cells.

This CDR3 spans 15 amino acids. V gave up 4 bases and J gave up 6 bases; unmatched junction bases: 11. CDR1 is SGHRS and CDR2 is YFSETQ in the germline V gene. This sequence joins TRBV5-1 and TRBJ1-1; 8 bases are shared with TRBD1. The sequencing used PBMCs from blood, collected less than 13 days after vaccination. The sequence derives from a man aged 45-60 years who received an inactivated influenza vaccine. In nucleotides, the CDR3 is TGCGCCAGCAGCACCGGACAGGGCCGAAGCGCTGAAGCTTTCTTT. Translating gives CASSTGQGRSAEAFF.